What follows are 24 T cell receptor beta chains derived from one specimen sequenced in a study of early T cells in non-severe SARS-CoV-2 infection (dated by TCRdb to the early 2020s). The library was prepared using 5' RACE. TCRdb shows the sequencer as NextSeq 500. The public sequencing data were trimmed at Q25 with fastp and processed into clonotypes with MiXCR by TCRdb, which kept only in-frame beta chains. CDR3 protein duplicates are merged, each entry listing the most common genes and DNA. This sample has some 96,000 distinct CDR3 sequences in its table, and roughly 13% of those were observed once. Approximately 2% of the sample comes from the top ten. What was sequenced was whole blood. The receptors here all came from an adult who was a healthcare worker with PCR-confirmed SARS-CoV-2 infection or an uninfected control (not recorded which).

This clonotype was counted a few times. The chain carries TRBV11-2 and TRBJ2-3; D is uncertain. V was clipped by 5 bases and J by 2 bases, with 5 bases between them. Germline lookup yields CDR1 SGHAT and CDR2 FQNNGV. This CDR3 comprises 12 residues. Here the CDR3 reads CASSPFTDTQYF. Written as DNA, the CDR3 is TGTGCCAGCAGCCCGTTCACAGATACGCAGTATTTT.

The sample holds a few counts of this clonotype. This rearrangement joins TRBV7-2 to TRBJ1-5; D unresolved. CDR3 length: 16 amino acids. CDR1 SGHTA and CDR2 FQGNSA come from the germline V gene. V was cut by 0 bases and J by 0 bases, with 9 bases left in between. In DNA form, the CDR3 reads TGTGCCAGCAGCTTAGCGGCCAGCTATAGCAATCAGCCCCAGCATTTT. Translated, it gives CASSLAASYSNQPQHF.

The V call is TRBV6-6, the J call TRBJ1-1; possibly TRBD1 for D (6 bases). V lost 2 bases to trimming and J lost 3 bases, with 19 bases between them. CDR1 MNHNY and CDR2 SVGAGI come from the germline V gene (reference sequence). This CDR3 region has 17 residues. CDR3 nucleotide sequence: TGTGCCAGCAGTTACCTTCGAACCAGGGGACGGGACACTGAAGCTTTCTTT. Translating gives CASSYLRTRGRDTEAFF.

Many counts were recorded for this clonotype. The chain has TRBV27 and TRBJ1-4; no firm D call. The germline gives CDR1 MNHEY, CDR2 SMNVEV (reference sequence). The CDR3 is made up of 17 amino acids. The V and J ends lost 3 bases and 0 bases respectively, with 14 bases between them. In DNA, the CDR3 is TGTGCCAGCAGTTTGAGCGCGAATAGGGCAACTAATGAAAAACTGTTTTTT. This gives the protein CASSLSANRATNEKLFF.

The table lists this clonotype with many counts. The V and J genes are TRBV5-1 and TRBJ2-1; D is unresolved. Germline-derived CDR1 and CDR2 are SGHRS and YFSETQ. The CDR3 has 14 amino acids. V lost 4 bases and J 4 bases, leaving 12 bases between the germline ends. The CDR3 protein is CASSPIHRYNEQFF. CDR3 coding DNA: TGCGCCAGCAGCCCCATCCACAGATACAATGAGCAGTTCTTC.

This clonotype was detected only a few times. The chain uses TRBV20-1 and TRBJ2-7; a weak D match, TRBD1 (5 bases). V gave up 2 bases and J gave up 5 bases, with 19 bases separating them. CDR3 length equals 15 residues. CDR1 is DFQATT, CDR2 SNEGSKA, per germline (reference sequence). As DNA, the CDR3 is TGCAGTGCTAGACGACCTAATAGGGGTGGCGACGAGCAGTACTTC. This encodes CSARRPNRGGDEQYF.

The J gene is TRBJ1-1, the V gene TRBV20-1; no reliable D call. Germline V gene data show CDR1 as DFQATT and CDR2 as SNEGSKA (reference sequence). The CDR3 spans 12 residues. The V and J ends lost 0 bases and 7 bases respectively, with 9 bases between them. This CDR3 is CSARDNRGEAFF. The CDR3 DNA is TGCAGTGCTAGAGATAACAGAGGTGAAGCTTTCTTT.

This clonotype was counted many times. This rearrangement joins TRBV28 to TRBJ1-6, with 10 bases aligning to TRBD1. Losses at the gene ends were 6 bases for V and 9 bases for J; bases not matched to a gene: 11. Germline assignment: CDR1 MDHEN and CDR2 SYDVKM. This CDR3 is 16 amino acids long. This CDR3 reads CASSPTPGTGVSPLHF. DNA of the CDR3: TGTGCCAGCAGCCCAACTCCCGGGACAGGGGTTTCACCCCTCCACTTT. Full variable domain (missing parts from reference TRBV28 and TRBJ1-6): DVKVTQSSRYLVKRTGEKVFLECVQDMDHENMFWYRQDPGLGLRLIYFSYDVKMKEKGDIPEGYSVSREKKERFSLILESASTNQTSMYLCASSPTPGTGVSPLHFGNGTRLTVT.

This clonotype was recorded a few times. The V call is TRBV2, the J call TRBJ2-3, with a weak D call TRBD2 (6 bases). The CDR3 contains 12 residues. Germline CDR1 reads SNHLY; CDR2 reads FYNNEI. The V end was cut by 8 bases, the J end by 7 bases, with 13 bases between. CDR3 nucleotides: TGTGCCAGCGGGGGAGGTGTCAATACGCAGTATTTT. Translated, it gives CASGGGVNTQYF.

V gene TRBV10-1 combines with J gene TRBJ2-1; 10 bases fit TRBD1. Germline assignment: CDR1 WNHNN and CDR2 SYGVQD (reference sequence). The CDR3 has 18 residues. After removal of 5 bases from V and 1 base from J, the junction contained 11 bases not matched to a gene. The CDR3, as DNA: TGCGCCAGCAGTTCCCCGGAGGACAGGGGGTTTTCCTACAATGAGCAGTTCTTC. Translated: CASSSPEDRGFSYNEQFF.

The V and J genes are TRBV15 and TRBJ1-3; 9 bases line up with TRBD1. The CDR3 extends over 15 amino acids. V trimming: 4 bases; J trimming: 7 bases; junction bases outside the gene matches: 8. CDR1 and CDR2 from the germline V gene are LNHNV and YYDKDF (reference sequence). CDR3 in amino acids: CATSTQTGGKNTIYF. The CDR3 DNA sequence: TGTGCCACCAGCACACAGACAGGGGGAAAGAACACCATATATTTT.

This chain uses TRBV5-1 with TRBJ1-1; maybe TRBD1 (5 bases). The CDR3 extends over 14 amino acids. V lost 2 bases, J lost 0 bases, and 8 bases lay in between. CDR1 and CDR2 from the germline V gene are SGHRS and YFSETQ. CDR3 in amino acids: CASSFRALNTEAFF. CDR3 sequence (DNA): TGCGCCAGCAGCTTCAGGGCTCTGAACACTGAAGCTTTCTTT.

The table lists this clonotype with many counts. The chain carries TRBV18 and TRBJ1-6, with 7 bases identical to TRBD1. Trimming at V came to 2 bases and at J to 9 bases, leaving 10 bases not matched to a gene. The CDR3 is 16 residues long. Germline assignment: CDR1 KGHSH and CDR2 LQKENI. The CDR3 is CASSPIPTGSGSPLHF. Written as DNA, the CDR3 is TGTGCCAGCTCACCAATACCGACAGGGTCTGGTTCACCCCTCCACTTT.

This clonotype was seen repeatedly, ten times or more. The V gene is TRBV5-5, the J gene TRBJ2-7; TRBD2 might be the D (6 bases). Germline CDR1 SGHKS, CDR2 YYEKEE (reference sequence). The length of the CDR3 is 13 residues. The V end was cut by 4 bases, the J end by 7 bases, with 15 bases between. The CDR3 region has the DNA TGTGCCAGCAGCCCCGGGACTGTGGAAGAGCAGTACTTC. It translates to CASSPGTVEEQYF.

This clonotype was observed a handful of times. The chain couples TRBV18 to TRBJ1-2; D may be TRBD1 (5 bases). Germline CDR1 reads KGHSH; CDR2 reads LQKENI. The CDR3 contains 13 residues. V was trimmed by 5 bases and J by 4 bases, leaving 11 bases between them. The CDR3 is CASSSDSSYGYTF. CDR3 nucleotide sequence: TGTGCCAGCTCATCCGACAGCTCCTATGGCTACACCTTC.

The sample holds a few counts of this clonotype. The gene calls are TRBV28 and TRBJ2-5; 14 positions match TRBD2. Germline values: CDR1 MDHEN, CDR2 SYDVKM. The CDR3 runs to 16 residues. The trim removed 2 bases at V and 3 bases at J, leaving 2 bases unmatched. CDR3 sequence: CASSLTGLAGEETQYF. CDR3 DNA sequence: TGTGCCAGCAGTTTAACGGGACTAGCGGGGGAAGAGACCCAGTACTTC.

About this clonotype: In this CDR3 the conserved last residue, phenylalanine or tryptophan, is missing, so a read error is likely. The chain has TRBV6-6 and TRBJ2-5; D could derive from TRBD1 or TRBD2 (6 bases each). This CDR3 is built from 14 residues. Germline CDR1 and CDR2: MNHNY and SVGAGI (reference sequence). Deletions cut 5 bases from V and 1 base from J, with 11 bases between. The CDR3 protein is CASSTRGGQETQYY. The CDR3 DNA is TGTGCCAGCAGTACCAGGGGAGGCCAAGAGACCCAGTACTAC.

This clonotype was observed at least ten times. The chain joins TRBV5-5 to TRBJ2-1; D gene uncertain. CDR1 is SGHKS, CDR2 YYEKEE, per germline (reference sequence). Trimming cost V 0 bases and J 4 bases, with 11 bases left between them. This CDR3 is 15 amino acids long. CDR3: CASSLGTGVYNEQFF. In nucleotides, the CDR3 is TGTGCCAGCAGCTTGGGGACGGGCGTGTACAATGAGCAGTTCTTC.

The sample holds many counts of this clonotype. The chain joins TRBV11-2 to TRBJ2-1; D not resolved. The CDR3 contains 14 residues. Germline assignment: CDR1 SGHAT and CDR2 FQNNGV. V lost 1 base and J lost 1, with 5 bases in between. The CDR3 DNA reads as TGTGCCAGCAGCTTAGGGGCTTCCTACAATGAGCAGTTCTTC. This gives the protein CASSLGASYNEQFF.

The sample holds a few counts of this clonotype. The J gene is TRBJ2-3, the V gene TRBV6-6; TRBD2 aligns across 11 bases. The CDR3 runs 14 residues. J gave up 6 bases and V 5 bases, and 4 bases lay outside the gene matches. Germline V CDR1 and CDR2: MNHNY, SVGAGI (reference sequence). CDR3 nucleotide sequence: TGTGCCAGCAGTCGTAGCGGGGGGGCGGATACGCAGTATTTT. Protein: CASSRSGGADTQYF.

This clonotype was seen more than once but under ten times. V usage is TRBV5-5 and J usage is TRBJ1-1, with D perhaps matching TRBD1 (5 bases). CDR1 and CDR2 from the germline V gene are SGHKS and YYEKEE (reference sequence). Trimming took off 0 bases at V and 3 bases at J, with 12 bases between the two ends. The CDR3 is 15 amino acids. CDR3 sequence reads: CASSLDGGVYTEAFF. The DNA for the CDR3 is TGTGCCAGCAGCTTGGACGGGGGAGTTTACACTGAAGCTTTCTTT.

There are many counts of this clonotype. This chain joins TRBV7-2 and TRBJ2-2; no clear D gene. The germline gives CDR1 SGHTA, CDR2 FQGNSA. Between the trimmed V and J ends, which lost 3 bases and 1 base, there was a span of 6 bases. This CDR3 spans 14 amino acids. CDR3 amino acids: CASSFQLNTGELFF. CDR3 coding DNA: TGTGCCAGCAGCTTTCAACTGAACACCGGGGAGCTGTTTTTT.

V gene TRBV28 combines with J gene TRBJ2-7; D perhaps matches TRBD1 (6 bases). V lost 4 bases to trimming and J lost 5 bases, with 21 bases between them. The CDR3 extends over 16 amino acids. Per germline, CDR1 MDHEN and CDR2 SYDVKM. CDR3 nucleotides: TGTGCCAGCAGTTATTCCCAGGGGTCCTGGGTGGACGAGCAGTACTTC. It is translated as CASSYSQGSWVDEQYF.

This clonotype was seen at least ten times. The rearrangement uses TRBV28 and TRBJ1-2; D call uncertain. Germline V gene data show CDR1 as MDHEN and CDR2 as SYDVKM. Trimming stripped 3 bases from V and 5 bases from J, with 10 bases between. The CDR3 contains 13 residues. CDR3 amino acids: CASSFADFYGYTF. DNA of the CDR3: TGTGCCAGCAGTTTCGCGGACTTTTATGGCTACACCTTC.